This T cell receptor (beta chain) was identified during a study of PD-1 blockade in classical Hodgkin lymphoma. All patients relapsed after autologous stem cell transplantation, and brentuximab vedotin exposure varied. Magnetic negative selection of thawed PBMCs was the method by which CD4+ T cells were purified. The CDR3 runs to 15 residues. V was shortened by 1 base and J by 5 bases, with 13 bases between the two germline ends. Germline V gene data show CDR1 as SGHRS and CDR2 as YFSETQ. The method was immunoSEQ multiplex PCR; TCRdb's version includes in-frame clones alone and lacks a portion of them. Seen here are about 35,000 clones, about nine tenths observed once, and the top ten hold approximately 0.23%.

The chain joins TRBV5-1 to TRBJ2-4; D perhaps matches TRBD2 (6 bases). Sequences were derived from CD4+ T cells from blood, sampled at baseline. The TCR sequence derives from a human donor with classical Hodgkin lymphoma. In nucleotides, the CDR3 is TGCGCCAGCAGCTTGTGGGCGGGGAAGGAAAACATTCAGTACTTC. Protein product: CASSLWAGKENIQYF.